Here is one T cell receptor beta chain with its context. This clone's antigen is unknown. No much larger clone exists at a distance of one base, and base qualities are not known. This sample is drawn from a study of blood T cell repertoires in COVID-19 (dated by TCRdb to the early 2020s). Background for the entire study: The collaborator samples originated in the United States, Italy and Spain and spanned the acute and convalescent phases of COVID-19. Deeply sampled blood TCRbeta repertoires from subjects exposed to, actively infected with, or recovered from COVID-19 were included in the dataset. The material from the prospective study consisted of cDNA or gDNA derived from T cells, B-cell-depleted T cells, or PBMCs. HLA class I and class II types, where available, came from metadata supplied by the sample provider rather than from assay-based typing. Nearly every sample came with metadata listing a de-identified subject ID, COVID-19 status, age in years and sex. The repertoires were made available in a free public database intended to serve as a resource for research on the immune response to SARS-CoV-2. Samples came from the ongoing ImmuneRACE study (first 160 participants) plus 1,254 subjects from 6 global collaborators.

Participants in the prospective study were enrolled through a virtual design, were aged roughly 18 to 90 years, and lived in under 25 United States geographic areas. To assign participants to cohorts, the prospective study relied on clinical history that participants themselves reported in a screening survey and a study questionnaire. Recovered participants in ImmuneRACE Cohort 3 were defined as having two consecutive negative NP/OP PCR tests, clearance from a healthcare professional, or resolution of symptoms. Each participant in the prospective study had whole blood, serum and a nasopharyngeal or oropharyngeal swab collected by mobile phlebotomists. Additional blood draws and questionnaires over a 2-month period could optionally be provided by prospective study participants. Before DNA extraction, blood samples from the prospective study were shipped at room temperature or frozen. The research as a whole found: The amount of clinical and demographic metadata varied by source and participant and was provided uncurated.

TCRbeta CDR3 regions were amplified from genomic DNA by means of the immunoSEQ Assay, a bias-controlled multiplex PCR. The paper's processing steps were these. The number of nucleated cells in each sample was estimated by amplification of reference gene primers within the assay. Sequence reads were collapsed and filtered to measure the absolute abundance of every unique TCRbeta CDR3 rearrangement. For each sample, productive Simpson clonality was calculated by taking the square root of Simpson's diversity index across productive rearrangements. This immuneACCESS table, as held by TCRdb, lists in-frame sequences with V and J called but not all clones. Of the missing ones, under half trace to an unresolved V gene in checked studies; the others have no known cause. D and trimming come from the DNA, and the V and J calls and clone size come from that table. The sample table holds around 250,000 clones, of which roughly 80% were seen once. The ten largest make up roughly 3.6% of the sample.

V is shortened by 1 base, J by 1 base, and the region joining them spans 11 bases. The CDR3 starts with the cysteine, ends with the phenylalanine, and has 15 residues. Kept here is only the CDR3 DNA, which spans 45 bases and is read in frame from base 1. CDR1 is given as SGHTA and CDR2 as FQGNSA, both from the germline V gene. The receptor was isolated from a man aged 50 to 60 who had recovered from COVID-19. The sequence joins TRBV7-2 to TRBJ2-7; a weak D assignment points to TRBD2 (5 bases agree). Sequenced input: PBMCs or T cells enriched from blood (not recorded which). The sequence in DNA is TGTGCCAGCAGCTTAGGGAGGCTAGCTTCCTACGAGCAGTACTTC. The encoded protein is CASSLGRLASYEQYF.